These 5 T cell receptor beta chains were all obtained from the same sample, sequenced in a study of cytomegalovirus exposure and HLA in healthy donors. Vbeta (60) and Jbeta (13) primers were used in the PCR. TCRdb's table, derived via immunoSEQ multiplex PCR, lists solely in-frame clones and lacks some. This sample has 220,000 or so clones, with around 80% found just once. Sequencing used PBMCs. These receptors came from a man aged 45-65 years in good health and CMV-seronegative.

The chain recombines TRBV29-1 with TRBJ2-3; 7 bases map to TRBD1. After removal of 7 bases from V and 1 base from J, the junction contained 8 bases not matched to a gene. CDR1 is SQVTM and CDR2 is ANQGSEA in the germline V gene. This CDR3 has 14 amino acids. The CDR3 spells CSAQGQPGTDTQYF. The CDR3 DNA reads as TGCAGCGCTCAGGGACAGCCAGGCACAGATACGCAGTATTTT.

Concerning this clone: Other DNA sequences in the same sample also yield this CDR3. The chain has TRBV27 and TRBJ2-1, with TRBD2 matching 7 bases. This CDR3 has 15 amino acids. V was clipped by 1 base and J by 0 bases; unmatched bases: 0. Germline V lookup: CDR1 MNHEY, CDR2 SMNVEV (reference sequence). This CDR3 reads CASSLLAGSYNEQFF. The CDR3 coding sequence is TGTGCCAGCAGTTTATTAGCGGGCTCCTACAATGAGCAGTTCTTC.

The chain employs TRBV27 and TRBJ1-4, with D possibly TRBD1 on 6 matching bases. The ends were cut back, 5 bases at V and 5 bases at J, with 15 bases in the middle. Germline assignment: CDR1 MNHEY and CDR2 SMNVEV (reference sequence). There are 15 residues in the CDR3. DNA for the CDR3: TGTGCCAGCAGTCCCCTTATGAGGGGGAATGAAAAACTGTTTTTT. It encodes CASSPLMRGNEKLFF.

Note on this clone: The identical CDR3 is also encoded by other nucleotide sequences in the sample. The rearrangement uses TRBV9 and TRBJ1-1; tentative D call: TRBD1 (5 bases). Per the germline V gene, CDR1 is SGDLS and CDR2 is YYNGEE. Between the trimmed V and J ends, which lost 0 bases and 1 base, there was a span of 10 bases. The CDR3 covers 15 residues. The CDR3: CASSVEGQGNTEAFF. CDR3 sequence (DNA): TGTGCCAGCAGCGTAGAAGGGCAGGGGAACACTGAAGCTTTCTTT. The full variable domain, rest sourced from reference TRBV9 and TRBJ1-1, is DSGVTQTPKHLITATGQRVTLRCSPRSGDLSVYWYQQSLDQGLQFLIQYYNGEERAKGNILERFSAQQFPDLHSELNLSSLELGDSALYFCASSVEGQGNTEAFFGQGTRLTVV.

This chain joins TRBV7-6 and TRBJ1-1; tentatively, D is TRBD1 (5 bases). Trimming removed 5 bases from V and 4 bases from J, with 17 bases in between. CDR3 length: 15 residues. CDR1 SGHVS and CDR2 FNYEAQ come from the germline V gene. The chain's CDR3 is CASSVGAGSGTEAFF. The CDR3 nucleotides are TGTGCCAGCAGCGTAGGGGCGGGATCGGGCACTGAAGCTTTCTTT.